The 25 T cell receptor beta chains in this list originate from one sample, sequenced in a study of blood T cell repertoires in COVID-19. Measured with immunoSEQ multiplex PCR; TCRdb has only the in-frame clones, and not every one. The sample carries 250,000 to 350,000 clones, less than 90% recorded once. Specimen: PBMCs or T cells enriched from blood (not recorded which). These receptors were taken from a woman between 50 and 59 years old who had recovered from COVID-19.

The sample holds a few counts of this clone. This chain joins TRBV5-4 and TRBJ1-2; TRBD1 aligns across 9 bases. From germline, CDR1 is SGHNT and CDR2 YYREEE (reference sequence). The V gene end was trimmed by 0 bases and the J gene end by 0 bases; junction bases not matched to a gene: 6. This CDR3 region has 17 residues. As DNA, the CDR3 is TGTGCCAGCAGCTTGGGGGGGACAGGGTCAGCTAACTATGGCTACACCTTC. This gives the protein CASSLGGTGSANYGYTF.

V and J are TRBV30 and TRBJ2-7; 9 bases fit TRBD2. The CDR3 is 13 amino acids. The germline CDR1 and CDR2 sequences are GTSNPN and SVGIG (reference sequence). Losses at the gene ends were 7 bases for V and 1 base for J; bases not matched to a gene: 5. CDR3: CALGLAGSYEQYF. The CDR3 nucleotides are TGTGCCTTGGGACTAGCCGGTTCCTACGAGCAGTACTTC.

J is TRBJ2-5 and V is TRBV14; tentative D call: TRBD1 (5 bases). Per germline, CDR1 SGHDN and CDR2 FVKESK. This CDR3 is built from 14 residues. Trimming stripped 0 bases from V and 3 bases from J, with 8 bases between. The CDR3 DNA reads TGTGCCAGCAGCCAAGAGACGACAGAAGAGACCCAGTACTTC. It codes for CASSQETTEETQYF.

For the CDR3, the DNA is TGCAGTGCTAGTCTAGGGGAACAGCCCCAGCATTTT. It is translated as CSASLGEQPQHF. This sequence joins TRBV20-1 and TRBJ1-5; D perhaps matches TRBD1 (5 bases). Germline CDR1 is DFQATT and CDR2 is SNEGSKA (reference sequence). The germline V and J ends were trimmed by 3 bases and 7 bases, with 10 bases remaining between them. The CDR3 is made up of 12 amino acids.

The chain has TRBV18 and TRBJ2-3; the match to TRBD2 covers 14 bases. CDR3 length equals 15 residues. With 0 bases clipped from V and 10 bases from J, the junction kept 3 bases outside the gene matches. Germline values: CDR1 KGHSH, CDR2 LQKENI. In nucleotides, the CDR3 is TGTGCCAGCTCACCACCGGGACTAGCGGGAGAATCGCAGTATTTT. It encodes CASSPPGLAGESQYF.

This chain uses TRBV24-1 with TRBJ1-1, with 11 bases identical to TRBD1. V was pared by 0 bases and J by 4 bases, with 9 bases of the junction left unmatched. CDR3 size: 18 residues. Germline CDR1 KGHDR, CDR2 SFDVKD. The CDR3 sequence is CATSDLLTGTGGLTEAFF. The CDR3 DNA follows: TGTGCCACCAGTGATTTGCTAACCGGGACAGGGGGTCTCACTGAAGCTTTCTTT.

The chain uses TRBV30 and TRBJ1-5, with a tentative D call TRBD1 (6 bases). The V and J ends lost 2 bases and 1 base respectively, with 21 bases between them. Germline values: CDR1 GTSNPN, CDR2 SVGIG (reference sequence). This CDR3 contains 18 residues. CDR3 in amino acids: CAWSFLSAGAGSNQPQHF. The CDR3 nucleotides read TGTGCCTGGAGTTTCCTAAGTGCGGGGGCAGGGAGCAATCAGCCCCAGCATTTT.

The chain links TRBV28 to TRBJ1-2; tentatively, D is TRBD1 (6 bases). Trimming took 6 bases from V and 3 from J, leaving 11 bases between them. The V gene's germline CDR1 is MDHEN and CDR2 SYDVKM. The CDR3 consists of 13 residues. CDR3 nucleotides: TGTGCCAGCAGAGTACAGGGCTACTATGGCTACACCTTC. Its translation: CASRVQGYYGYTF.

The genes are TRBV19 and TRBJ2-3, with TRBD1 as a possible D gene (5 bases). Per germline, CDR1 LNHDA and CDR2 SQIVND (reference sequence). This CDR3 region has 16 residues. Between the trimmed V and J ends, which lost 4 bases and 0 bases, there was a span of 14 bases. CDR3 nucleotides: TGTGCCAGTAGTAAAGGGGTGATTCCGAGCACAGATACGCAGTATTTT. Its protein product is CASSKGVIPSTDTQYF.

With respect to this clone: Other DNA sequences in this sample translate to the same CDR3. The chain employs TRBV18 and TRBJ2-7, with TRBD1 identical over 9 bases. The CDR3 runs 13 residues. Germline V CDR1 and CDR2: KGHSH, LQKENI. Unmatched junction bases numbered 2, after V lost 3 bases and J lost 5 bases. CDR3 residues: CASSPRDRDEQYF. The CDR3 DNA sequence: TGTGCCAGCTCACCCCGGGACAGGGACGAGCAGTACTTC.

A few counts support this clone. This chain uses TRBV29-1 with TRBJ1-3; 8 bases are a match to TRBD1. Germline lookup yields CDR1 SQVTM and CDR2 ANQGSEA. The trim removed 6 bases at V and 0 bases at J, leaving 7 bases unmatched. The CDR3 length is 15 residues. The CDR3 DNA reads TGCAGCGTCTCGCGGACAGGGAGCTCTGGAAACACCATATATTTT. It specifies CSVSRTGSSGNTIYF.

The CDR3 bases are TGTGCCAGCAGTAAATCCGGGACAGGGGTTGAAAAACTGTTTTTT. This gives the protein CASSKSGTGVEKLFF. The V and J genes are TRBV2 and TRBJ1-4, with 10 bases matching TRBD1. Trimming at V came to 5 bases and at J to 7 bases, leaving 7 bases not matched to a gene. This CDR3 contains 15 residues. Germline V gene data show CDR1 as SNHLY and CDR2 as FYNNEI. Full variable domain (remainder filled in from reference TRBV2 and TRBJ1-4): EPEVTQTPSHQVTQMGQEVILRCVPISNHLYFYWYRQILGQKVEFLVSFYNNEISEKSEIFDDQFSVERPDGSNFTLKIRSTKLEDSAMYFCASSKSGTGVEKLFFGSGTQLSVL.

CDR3 amino acids: CASSEWGQQFTGELFF. The DNA for the CDR3 is TGTGCCAGCAGTGAATGGGGACAGCAGTTCACCGGGGAGCTGTTTTTT. This chain connects TRBV6-1 to TRBJ2-2, with 7 bases fitting TRBD1. Per germline, CDR1 MNHNS and CDR2 SASEGT. The CDR3 length is 16 residues. V lost 2 bases to trimming and J lost 4 bases; unmatched junction nucleotides: 7.

The CDR3 spells CASSAGDRGYEQYF. CDR3 DNA: TGTGCCAGCAGTGCGGGGGACAGGGGCTACGAGCAGTACTTC. V gene TRBV28 combines with J gene TRBJ2-7; 10 bases are a match to TRBD1. Unmatched junction bases numbered 4, after V lost 5 bases and J lost 3 bases. This CDR3 contains 14 residues. Germline V gene sequence: CDR1 MDHEN, CDR2 SYDVKM.

The chain is built from TRBV19 and TRBJ2-7; 15 bases agree with TRBD2. The CDR3 spans 15 residues. Looked up from germline, CDR1 is LNHDA and CDR2 is SQIVND (reference sequence). The ends lost 9 bases at V and 0 bases at J; junction bases unmatched: 3. For the CDR3, the DNA is TGTGCCAGCTCGGGACTAGCGGGAGGCTCCTACGAGCAGTACTTC. This gives the protein CASSGLAGGSYEQYF.

Only a few counts were recorded for this clone. V gene TRBV7-9 combines with J gene TRBJ1-4; D is possibly TRBD1 (5 bases). This CDR3 region has 15 residues. Trimming took off 1 base at V and 7 bases at J, with 13 bases between the two ends. Per the germline V gene, CDR1 is SEHNR and CDR2 is FQNEAQ (reference sequence). DNA of the CDR3: TGTGCCAGCAGCTTAGTTCCCTTAAGGGGTGAAAAACTGTTTTTT. It is translated as CASSLVPLRGEKLFF.

The chain has TRBV9 and TRBJ2-5; D not resolved. The V end was cut by 3 bases, the J end by 5 bases, with 8 bases between. From germline, CDR1 is SGDLS and CDR2 YYNGEE. The CDR3 contains 12 residues. CDR3 nucleotide sequence: TGTGCCAGCAGCGCCTCCTCGGAGACCCAGTACTTC. Protein: CASSASSETQYF. Variable domain in full (rest from reference TRBV9 and TRBJ2-5): DSGVTQTPKHLITATGQRVTLRCSPRSGDLSVYWYQQSLDQGLQFLIQYYNGEERAKGNILERFSAQQFPDLHSELNLSSLELGDSALYFCASSASSETQYFGPGTRLLVL.

The chain employs TRBV6-5 and TRBJ2-7, with 7 bases fitting TRBD2. Germline CDR1 and CDR2: MNHEY and SVGAGI. The CDR3 has 15 amino acids. J was trimmed by 3 bases and V by 0 bases; bases with no gene match: 5. The CDR3 nucleotides are TGTGCCAGCAGTTACTCGACCAGCGGGAACTACGAGCAGTACTTC. Protein sequence: CASSYSTSGNYEQYF.

This chain links TRBV4-3 with TRBJ2-3; TRBD2 matches at 9 bases. V lost 0 bases, J lost 0 bases, and 7 bases stayed unmatched. The CDR3 contains 18 residues. The germline V gene encodes CDR1 LGHNA and CDR2 YSLEER. CDR3 sequence reads: CASSQDMGGRVSTDTQYF. The CDR3 DNA sequence: TGCGCCAGCAGCCAAGATATGGGCGGGAGGGTTAGCACAGATACGCAGTATTTT.

V is TRBV29-1 and J is TRBJ2-5, with 7 bases identical to TRBD2. The CDR3 consists of 14 residues. Germline-derived CDR1 and CDR2 are SQVTM and ANQGSEA. V was clipped by 5 bases and J by 0 bases; unmatched bases: 6. Here the CDR3 reads CSVRPLADQETQYF. The CDR3 nucleotides read TGCAGCGTTCGTCCTCTAGCGGACCAAGAGACCCAGTACTTC.

This clone has a handful of counts. V is TRBV6-5 and J is TRBJ1-2; 9 bases line up with TRBD1. The V gene end was trimmed by 4 bases and the J gene end by 2 bases; junction bases not matched to a gene: 5. The V gene's germline CDR1 is MNHEY and CDR2 SVGAGI. This CDR3 comprises 15 residues. CDR3 protein: CASSSRGTGNYGYTF. For the CDR3, the DNA is TGTGCCAGCAGTTCGCGGGGGACAGGGAACTATGGCTACACCTTC.

The chain employs TRBV10-3 and TRBJ2-7, with TRBD2 matching 10 bases. J was trimmed by 5 bases and V by 6 bases; bases with no gene match: 7. The CDR3 has 14 residues. CDR1 and CDR2 (germline): ENHRY, SYGVKD. The chain's CDR3 is CAIRENTSGNEQYF. The CDR3 region has the DNA TGTGCCATCAGGGAGAATACTAGCGGGAACGAGCAGTACTTC.

The rearrangement links TRBV5-1 to TRBJ1-2; D gene unclear. Trimming left V 0 bases short and J 0 bases short, with 9 bases between. This CDR3 is 15 amino acids long. Germline V gene data show CDR1 as SGHRS and CDR2 as YFSETQ. CDR3 region: CASSLDPGSNYGYTF. The DNA for the CDR3 is TGCGCCAGCAGCTTGGATCCAGGTTCTAACTATGGCTACACCTTC.

J is TRBJ1-5 and V is TRBV28, with 12 bases fitting TRBD1. The V segment lost 3 bases and the J segment 7 bases; nucleotides outside the gene matches: 10. The CDR3 has 17 residues. In germline, CDR1 is MDHEN, CDR2 SYDVKM. CDR3 nucleotides: TGTGCCAGCAGTTTGCCTGAAGGGACAGGGGGCGGACAGCCCCAGCATTTT. Its protein product is CASSLPEGTGGGQPQHF.

This clone was recorded a few times. The chain is built from TRBV2 and TRBJ2-4; D is possibly TRBD2 (7 bases). Germline V gene sequence: CDR1 SNHLY, CDR2 FYNNEI. V shed 3 bases and J shed 8 bases, with 14 bases lying between them. This CDR3 is 14 amino acids long. CDR3: CASSESSGGHIQYF. CDR3 DNA sequence: TGTGCCAGCAGTGAGAGTTCGGGGGGCCACATTCAGTACTTC.